The 20 T cell receptor beta chains presented below share a single source sample, sequenced in a study of shared clonotypes between healthy human individuals. The data were produced by immunoSEQ multiplex PCR, yet TCRdb's version contains in-frame clones alone and is incomplete. The sample lists about 600,000 clones; 95% were seen once. The naive CD8 population came from CD45RO-negative cells selected for CCR7, without terminally differentiated effector memory CD45RA+ cells. The specimen was naive CD8+ T cells sorted from blood. These receptors originate from a woman aged 25 to 39 in good health.

The sample holds one count of this clone. The chain carries TRBV9 and TRBJ1-2, with 8 bases that match TRBD1. CDR3 size: 15 residues. The junction had 12 bases not matched to a gene; V was cut back by 4 bases and J by 7 bases. CDR1 and CDR2 from the germline V gene are SGDLS and YYNGEE. In nucleotides, the CDR3 is TGTGCCAGCAGCACAAGAAACAGGGGGGCGGGTGGCTACACCTTC. It encodes CASSTRNRGAGGYTF. Looking up the rest from reference TRBV9 and TRBJ1-2 gives the full variable domain: DSGVTQTPKHLITATGQRVTLRCSPRSGDLSVYWYQQSLDQGLQFLIQYYNGEERAKGNILERFSAQQFPDLHSELNLSSLELGDSALYFCASSTRNRGAGGYTFGSGTRLTVV.

The genes are TRBV21-1 and TRBJ2-3. TRBV21-1 is annotated as a pseudogene. This CDR3 comprises 15 residues. In nucleotides, the CDR3 is TGTGCCAGCAGTATAGGGTGGAGTAGCACAGATACGCAGTATTTT. Translating gives CASSIGWSSTDTQYF.

The CDR3 DNA follows: TGTGCCAGCACCGGCGGCAGGGACACTGAAGCTTTCTTT. It translates to CASTGGRDTEAFF. The rearrangement links TRBV2 to TRBJ1-1; tentative D call: TRBD1 (5 bases). The germline CDR1 and CDR2 sequences are SNHLY and FYNNEI. Trimming left V 7 bases short and J 3 bases short, with 12 bases between. The CDR3 covers 13 residues.

The chain combines TRBV4-1 with TRBJ2-3, with 10 bases matching TRBD2. The CDR3 length is 19 residues. The V and J ends lost 5 bases and 2 bases, in that order; junction bases with no gene match: 16. Per the germline V gene, CDR1 is MGHRA and CDR2 is YSYEKL. CDR3 region: CASSYRQGWTSGDTDTQYF. CDR3 DNA sequence: TGCGCCAGCAGCTACCGACAGGGATGGACTAGCGGCGACACAGATACGCAGTATTTT.

The rearrangement uses TRBV15 and TRBJ1-2; no clear D. The CDR3 length is 15 residues. The germline V and J ends were trimmed by 0 bases and 5 bases, with 13 bases remaining between them. The germline gives CDR1 LNHNV, CDR2 YYDKDF (reference sequence). This chain's CDR3 is CATSRDKGFWYGYTF. The DNA of the CDR3 is TGTGCCACCAGCAGAGACAAAGGGTTCTGGTATGGCTACACCTTC.

The chain uses TRBV7-9 and TRBJ2-1, with TRBD2 identical over 7 bases. Trimming at V came to 0 bases and at J to 3 bases, leaving 11 bases not matched to a gene. There are 18 residues in the CDR3. CDR1 is SEHNR and CDR2 is FQNEAQ in the germline V gene (reference sequence). In nucleotides, the CDR3 is TGTGCCAGCAGCTTAGCCGCCGGCGGGAGTAGGGGCTACAATGAGCAGTTCTTC. It translates to CASSLAAGGSRGYNEQFF.

J is TRBJ2-5 and V is TRBV7-6; 7 bases fit TRBD2. Germline V CDR1 and CDR2: SGHVS, FNYEAQ. The CDR3 has 14 residues. V gave up 4 bases and J gave up 5 bases; unmatched junction bases: 7. The chain's CDR3 is CASSSDMGGETQYF. For the CDR3, the DNA is TGTGCCAGCAGCTCAGACATGGGGGGGGAGACCCAGTACTTC.

The chain combines TRBV18 with TRBJ2-2, with 7 bases lining up with TRBD1. V dropped 2 bases and J dropped 5; count of bases not matched to a gene: 2. The germline V gene encodes CDR1 KGHSH and CDR2 LQKENI. This CDR3 is 14 amino acids long. CDR3 sequence: CASSPETGTGELFF. The CDR3 DNA reads TGTGCCAGCTCACCAGAGACAGGGACCGGGGAGCTGTTTTTT.

The chain's CDR3 is CASSPAGNNEQFF. DNA for the CDR3: TGTGCCAGCTCACCAGCGGGGAACAATGAGCAGTTCTTC. The V gene is TRBV18, the J gene TRBJ2-1; possibly TRBD2 for D (6 bases). Trimming cost V 2 bases and J 5 bases, with 7 bases left between them. The CDR3 has 13 amino acids. Germline V gene lookup returns CDR1 KGHSH and CDR2 LQKENI.

The chain combines TRBV15 with TRBJ1-5; a weak D match, TRBD1 (6 bases). V was cut by 0 bases and J by 7 bases, with 13 bases left in between. CDR3 length equals 15 residues. Germline-derived CDR1 and CDR2 are LNHNV and YYDKDF (reference sequence). The CDR3 protein is CATSRDQGQGQPQHF. Written as DNA, the CDR3 is TGTGCCACCAGCAGAGACCAGGGGCAAGGGCAGCCCCAGCATTTT.

This rearrangement joins TRBV19 to TRBJ2-1; TRBD2 aligns across 10 bases. V was pared by 5 bases and J by 0 bases, with 7 bases of the junction left unmatched. Germline V gene lookup returns CDR1 LNHDA and CDR2 SQIVND (reference sequence). The length of the CDR3 is 17 residues. Here the CDR3 reads CASSPWTSGGSYNEQFF. In DNA, the CDR3 is TGTGCCAGTAGTCCCTGGACTAGCGGAGGCTCCTACAATGAGCAGTTCTTC.

V is TRBV27 and J is TRBJ1-2; the D gene is possibly TRBD1 (6 bases). The CDR3 loop spans 14 amino acids. V gave up 1 base and J gave up 3 bases, with 9 bases separating them. Germline loops: CDR1 MNHEY, CDR2 SMNVEV (reference sequence). The CDR3 DNA is TGTGCCAGCAGTTTATATGGGGGGCACTATGGCTACACCTTC. Amino acid sequence: CASSLYGGHYGYTF.

J is TRBJ2-7 and V is TRBV28; TRBD1 might be the D (6 bases). Trimming stripped 11 bases from V and 9 bases from J, with 26 bases between. From germline, CDR1 is MDHEN and CDR2 SYDVKM. The CDR3 loop spans 14 amino acids. CDR3 sequence reads: CASGPRGSSTGQYF. The DNA for the CDR3 is TGTGCCTCAGGACCTAGGGGGTCCTCAACGGGGCAGTACTTC.

The chain has TRBV28 and TRBJ2-2, with 7 bases aligning to TRBD1. Unmatched junction bases numbered 10, after V lost 2 bases and J lost 4 bases. CDR3 size: 17 residues. Germline V gene sequence: CDR1 MDHEN, CDR2 SYDVKM. CDR3 coding DNA: TGTGCCAGCAGTTTAAGGGGACGGGACAGTCTCACCGGGGAGCTGTTTTTT. As protein: CASSLRGRDSLTGELFF.

In this sample, this clone turned up a few times. The same CDR3 can be traced to other DNA sequences in this sample. V and J are TRBV7-9 and TRBJ1-1; no firm D call. The CDR3 length is 12 residues. The ends were cut back, 0 bases at V and 6 bases at J, with 5 bases in the middle. Germline-derived CDR1 and CDR2 are SEHNR and FQNEAQ (reference sequence). The CDR3 DNA sequence: TGTGCCAGCAGCTTAGCAGGAGCTGAAGCTTTCTTT. It encodes CASSLAGAEAFF.

The CDR3 DNA sequence: TGTGCCAGCAGCCCTATCCGGGACAGCCCCTACGAGCAGTACTTC. It translates to CASSPIRDSPYEQYF. The chain is built from TRBV9 and TRBJ2-7, with 7 nucleotides matching TRBD1. Germline trimming cut 4 bases from V and 2 bases from J; bases unmatched to any gene: 9. The CDR3 is 15 residues long. Germline CDR1 reads SGDLS; CDR2 reads YYNGEE. Complete variable domain (other parts from reference TRBV9 and TRBJ2-7): DSGVTQTPKHLITATGQRVTLRCSPRSGDLSVYWYQQSLDQGLQFLIQYYNGEERAKGNILERFSAQQFPDLHSELNLSSLELGDSALYFCASSPIRDSPYEQYFGPGTRLTVT.

CDR3 region: CASRDVRSNQPQHF. CDR3 coding DNA: TGTGCCAGCAGAGACGTCCGTAGCAATCAGCCCCAGCATTTT. This chain joins TRBV2 and TRBJ1-5; D is unresolved. The CDR3 consists of 14 residues. Per germline, CDR1 SNHLY and CDR2 FYNNEI. The V end lost 6 bases, the J end lost 0 bases, and 9 bases lay between the germline ends.

The chain links TRBV28 to TRBJ2-3, with TRBD2 matching 9 bases. The V and J ends lost 1 base and 3 bases, in that order; junction bases with no gene match: 5. There are 16 residues in the CDR3. Per the germline V gene, CDR1 is MDHEN and CDR2 is SYDVKM. The CDR3 DNA sequence: TGTGCCAGCAGTTTATCCCTGCGGGAGGGGACAGATACGCAGTATTTT. Translating gives CASSLSLREGTDTQYF. The full variable domain, rest sourced from reference TRBV28 and TRBJ2-3, is DVKVTQSSRYLVKRTGEKVFLECVQDMDHENMFWYRQDPGLGLRLIYFSYDVKMKEKGDIPEGYSVSREKKERFSLILESASTNQTSMYLCASSLSLREGTDTQYFGPGTRLTVL.

This clone was seen a handful of times. This chain joins TRBV9 and TRBJ1-1; D is uncertain. Deletions cut 1 base from V and 2 bases from J, with 6 bases between. Germline V gives CDR1 SGDLS, CDR2 YYNGEE. CDR3 length: 13 residues. The CDR3: CASSVNSNTEAFF. CDR3 DNA: TGTGCCAGCAGCGTAAACTCTAACACTGAAGCTTTCTTT.

This clone has a single count. A much larger clone lies a single base off, so this may be a read error. The rearrangement uses TRBV9 and TRBJ2-7; 11 nucleotides align to TRBD1. The CDR3 is 14 residues long. Germline assignment: CDR1 SGDLS and CDR2 YYNGEE. Germline trimming cut 0 bases from V and 5 bases from J; bases unmatched to any gene: 1. This CDR3 reads CASSVGTGGDEQYF. In DNA, the CDR3 is TGTGCCAGCAGCGTAGGGACAGGGGGCGACGAGCAGTACTTC. Looking up the rest from reference TRBV9 and TRBJ2-7 gives the full variable domain: DSGVTQTPKHLITATGQRVTLRCSPRSGDLSVYWYQQSLDQGLQFLIQYYNGEERAKGNILERFSAQQFPDLHSELNLSSLELGDSALYFCASSVGTGGDEQYFGPGTRLTVT.